This T cell receptor beta chain was sequenced for a study of CD8 T cells in Susac syndrome. The CD8+ and CD4+ T cells were isolated magnetically using a negative isolation approach, whereas the TEMRA cells were enriched by FACS. CDR1 is GTSNPN and CDR2 is SVGIG in the germline V gene (reference sequence). There are 14 residues in the CDR3. V dropped 3 bases and J dropped 5 bases, with 17 bases sitting between them. Random hexamers were used to reverse transcribe an amount of about 0.45 to 1 ug RNA. Amplification of TCR beta CDR3 used immunoSEQ multiplex PCR across 54 Vbeta and 13 Jbeta. Using its own MiXCR run on the immunoSEQ multiplex PCR reads, TCRdb lists one record per CDR3 protein. The table shows 250,000 to 300,000 distinct CDR3 sequences, with 85% occurring only once.

This TCR was sampled from a human donor with multiple sclerosis. The specimen was CD8+ T cells from PBMCs. The genes are TRBV30 and TRBJ2-7, with D hard to call. The CDR3 loop is CAWSVGSGNDEQYF. The CDR3 nucleotides are TGTGCCTGGAGCGTGGGTAGTGGAAATGACGAGCAGTACTTC.